The present T cell receptor (beta chain) was sequenced within a study of T cells in Graves' hyperthyroidism and ophthalmopathy. The study, taken as a whole, reports: Blood shared most expanded thyroid clonotypes above 0.001. Median prediction lead before ophthalmopathy onset was 6.5 months with the model.

V trimming: 3 bases; J trimming: 1 base; junction bases outside the gene matches: 13. From germline, CDR1 is DFQATT and CDR2 SNEGSKA (reference sequence). The length of the CDR3 is 17 residues. Template material for amplifying TCR beta CDR3 regions consisted of RNA transcripts. HTBI primers were used for first-round RT-PCR of the TCR CDR3. MiXCR, run by TCRdb on the multiplex PCR reads, gives a single entry per CDR3 protein. The sample includes 560,000 or so distinct CDR3 sequences, about half of them seen just once. Patients counted as stable if ophthalmopathy did not develop within 18 months. In patients aged 18 to 65, hyperthyroidism was newly diagnosed, with duration under 2 months. As for this clonotype: Antigen specificity is unknown.

This receptor was taken from a woman under 30 with Graves' hyperthyroidism. Sequenced: peripheral blood or thyroid tissue (not recorded which). The rearrangement links TRBV20-1 to TRBJ2-5; 8 positions agree with TRBD1. This chain's CDR3 is CSARRTGRGPGQETQYF. The CDR3 DNA reads as TGCAGTGCTAGGAGGACAGGGAGAGGGCCAGGCCAAGAGACCCAGTACTTC.